One sample yielded the 27 T cell receptor beta chains listed below, sequenced in a study of shared clonotypes between healthy human individuals (TCRdb year 2020). For the CD8 naive samples, CD45RO-negative cells were positively selected for CCR7, yielding a CD45RA+CCR7+ population from which TemRA cells were excluded. Library method: the immunoSEQ multiplex PCR assay. TCRdb took this table from immuneACCESS and kept in-frame rearrangements with V and J called. Such tables lack part of the clones; where checked against another copy, unresolved V genes explain under half of the gap, and the rest is unexplained. The table for this sample lists 1.5 million to 2.5 million clones; roughly 94% of them were counted only once. The top ten hold under 1.5% of the sample. The source material was naive CD8+ T cells sorted from blood. This sample's cell subset or site label indicates: CD45RA+CCR7+. The receptors shown here come from a man between 18 and 35 years old in good health.

V gene TRBV7-2 combines with J gene TRBJ2-1, with 7 positions matching TRBD2. Looked up from germline, CDR1 is SGHTA and CDR2 is FQGNSA. V dropped 0 bases and J dropped 5; count of bases not matched to a gene: 10. The CDR3 is 17 residues long. In DNA, the CDR3 is TGTGCCAGCAGCTTAGCAGTATGGGGGGGTCAAAACAATGAGCAGTTCTTC. This gives the protein CASSLAVWGGQNNEQFF.

V and J are TRBV27 and TRBJ1-2; no firm D call. The CDR3 totals 13 residues. Per germline, CDR1 MNHEY and CDR2 SMNVEV (reference sequence). V was cut by 2 bases and J by 0 bases, with 4 bases left in between. The CDR3 here is CASSLEANYGYTF. For the CDR3, the DNA is TGTGCCAGCAGTTTAGAGGCTAACTATGGCTACACCTTC.

This chain connects TRBV4-3 to TRBJ2-7; the match to TRBD2 covers 13 bases. Germline CDR1 is LGHNA and CDR2 is YSLEER. The ends lost 1 base at V and 6 bases at J; junction bases unmatched: 3. This CDR3 contains 15 residues. Written as DNA, the CDR3 is TGCGCCAGCAGCCAAGCCACTAGCGGGGGGGGCGAGCAGTACTTC. It translates to CASSQATSGGGEQYF.

This clone appeared a single time. The gene calls are TRBV11-2 and TRBJ2-2, with TRBD1 identical over 7 bases. Unmatched junction bases numbered 12, after V lost 3 bases and J lost 2 bases. This CDR3 has 18 amino acids. Germline CDR1 is SGHAT and CDR2 is FQNNGV. CDR3 sequence: CASSFPQVQGSNTGELFF. The CDR3 DNA reads TGTGCCAGCAGCTTCCCCCAGGTACAGGGGAGCAACACCGGGGAGCTGTTTTTT.

The genes are TRBV19 and TRBJ1-2; D is undetermined. V was clipped by 5 bases and J by 4 bases, with 11 bases between them. The CDR3 is 13 amino acids. Germline V gene data show CDR1 as LNHDA and CDR2 as SQIVND (reference sequence). This CDR3 is CASSPGTPYGYTF. As DNA, the CDR3 is TGTGCCAGTAGTCCTGGCACGCCCTATGGCTACACCTTC.

This chain links TRBV14 with TRBJ2-7, with 12 bases lining up with TRBD1. The CDR3 is 17 residues long. V was pared by 3 bases and J by 0 bases, with 6 bases of the junction left unmatched. The V gene's germline CDR1 is SGHDN and CDR2 FVKESK. The CDR3 DNA follows: TGTGCCAGCAGCCAGGGGGACAGGGGGCTCCTCTCCTACGAGCAGTACTTC. Protein product: CASSQGDRGLLSYEQYF.

The chain combines TRBV7-6 with TRBJ1-4, with TRBD1 as a possible D gene (6 bases). CDR3 length: 14 amino acids. CDR1 and CDR2 (germline): SGHVS, FNYEAQ. The V gene lost 2 bases and the J gene lost 6 bases, with 10 bases spanning the gap. CDR3 loop: CASSLLQGDEKLFF. In nucleotides, the CDR3 is TGTGCCAGCAGCTTACTACAGGGCGATGAAAAACTGTTTTTT.

The V gene is TRBV9, the J gene TRBJ2-1, with 13 positions matching TRBD2. Looked up from germline, CDR1 is SGDLS and CDR2 is YYNGEE. V lost 0 bases, J lost 5 bases, and 8 bases stayed unmatched. CDR3 length: 18 residues. The chain's CDR3 is CASSVALTSGGDHNEQFF. DNA of the CDR3: TGTGCCAGCAGCGTAGCTCTAACTAGCGGGGGGGATCACAATGAGCAGTTCTTC.

This clone was detected only once. The gene calls are TRBV27 and TRBJ1-6; D is undetermined. Deletions cut 2 bases from V and 8 bases from J, with 7 bases between. Germline V gene lookup returns CDR1 MNHEY and CDR2 SMNVEV (reference sequence). CDR3 length: 13 amino acids. The CDR3 DNA reads as TGTGCCAGCAGTTTAGCGATGGATTCACCCCTCCACTTT. It translates to CASSLAMDSPLHF.

The V call is TRBV10-2, the J call TRBJ2-1; 9 positions agree with TRBD1. Germline loops: CDR1 WSHSY, CDR2 SAAADI. This CDR3 comprises 13 residues. Trimming at V came to 9 bases and at J to 8 bases, leaving 8 bases not matched to a gene. CDR3 sequence reads: CASKQGAWDEQFF. DNA of the CDR3: TGCGCCAGTAAACAGGGGGCTTGGGATGAGCAGTTCTTC.

The rearrangement links TRBV5-4 to TRBJ2-3; 7 positions agree with TRBD1. Germline CDR1 is SGHNT and CDR2 is YYREEE (reference sequence). The V and J ends lost 4 bases and 4 bases, in that order; junction bases with no gene match: 6. The CDR3 contains 14 residues. In DNA form, the CDR3 reads TGTGCCAGCAGCCCGACAGGGTTCCCAGATACGCAGTATTTT. Protein product: CASSPTGFPDTQYF.

V is TRBV29-1 and J is TRBJ1-1; 10 nucleotides align to TRBD1. CDR1 and CDR2 from the germline V gene are SQVTM and ANQGSEA. This CDR3 has 15 amino acids. The ends lost 0 bases at V and 8 bases at J; junction bases unmatched: 9. This CDR3 reads CSVEDLGQGTWEAFF. The CDR3 DNA reads as TGCAGCGTTGAAGATTTGGGACAGGGGACCTGGGAAGCTTTCTTT.

To note about this clone: The sample has other DNA sequences that encode this CDR3 too. The chain carries TRBV6-5 and TRBJ1-5; D is unclear. This CDR3 has 13 amino acids. With 0 bases removed from V and 4 bases from J, the gap between germline ends came to 4 bases. Looked up from germline, CDR1 is MNHEY and CDR2 is SVGAGI. The CDR3 DNA is TGTGCCAGCAGTTACTCGGTGAATCAGCCCCAGCATTTT. Protein: CASSYSVNQPQHF.

The chain links TRBV5-6 to TRBJ2-1; 11 bases are a match to TRBD2. Germline trimming cut 4 bases from V and 0 bases from J; bases unmatched to any gene: 9. CDR1 is SGHDT and CDR2 is YYEEEE in the germline V gene. This CDR3 has 18 residues. CDR3 bases: TGTGCCAGCAGCCCCCCCTTGACTAGCGGGGACTCCTACAATGAGCAGTTCTTC. Protein: CASSPPLTSGDSYNEQFF.

This chain connects TRBV27 to TRBJ2-6; TRBD1 might be the D (5 bases). V lost 5 bases and J 0 bases, leaving 14 bases between the germline ends. CDR1 and CDR2 from the germline V gene are MNHEY and SMNVEV (reference sequence). The CDR3 totals 17 residues. The CDR3 nucleotides are TGTGCCAGCAGTCGTCTGACAGTTCTCTCTGGGGCCAACGTCCTGACTTTC. Its translation is CASSRLTVLSGANVLTF.

The chain has TRBV6-6 and TRBJ2-5, with a weak D call TRBD2 (6 bases). V was clipped by 2 bases and J by 13 bases, with 14 bases between them. Germline values: CDR1 MNHNY, CDR2 SVGAGI (reference sequence). The CDR3 consists of 12 residues. The CDR3 coding sequence is TGTGCCAGCAGTTACAGTGAGGAGGGGCCGTACTTC. Protein: CASSYSEEGPYF.

In this sample, this clone turned up once. This sequence joins TRBV27 and TRBJ1-1; D is possibly TRBD1 (6 bases). The CDR3 loop spans 14 amino acids. V dropped 5 bases and J dropped 4 bases, with 14 bases sitting between them. CDR1 is MNHEY, CDR2 SMNVEV, per germline (reference sequence). CDR3 sequence: CASSLQGWGTEAFF. As DNA, the CDR3 is TGTGCCAGCAGTCTACAGGGTTGGGGCACTGAAGCTTTCTTT.

This clone was observed a single time. J is TRBJ1-6 and V is TRBV13; D is possibly TRBD1 (6 bases). Germline V gene sequence: CDR1 PRHDT, CDR2 FYEKMQ (reference sequence). V was trimmed by 0 bases and J by 10 bases, leaving 13 bases between them. The CDR3 loop spans 15 amino acids. The CDR3 bases are TGTGCCAGCAGCTTAGGCCGGGGGGCGGAATCACCCCTCCACTTT. It specifies CASSLGRGAESPLHF.

DNA of the CDR3: TGTGCCAGCAGTTTCCCCATCGACAGGGAGGGAAACTACGAGCAGTACTTC. It encodes CASSFPIDREGNYEQYF. V and J are TRBV28 and TRBJ2-7; the D call may be TRBD1 or TRBD2 (7 bases each). The V and J ends lost 3 bases and 3 bases respectively, with 21 bases between them. CDR1 is MDHEN and CDR2 is SYDVKM in the germline V gene. The CDR3 extends over 17 amino acids.

This sequence joins TRBV5-6 and TRBJ2-5; D gene uncertain. CDR3 length: 13 residues. In germline, CDR1 is SGHDT, CDR2 YYEEEE. Trimming took 2 bases from V and 2 from J, leaving 7 bases between them. The CDR3 loop reads CASSLDVQETQYF. DNA for the CDR3: TGTGCCAGCAGCTTAGACGTTCAAGAGACCCAGTACTTC.

This chain connects TRBV5-4 to TRBJ1-5; 8 bases are a match to TRBD1. V lost 2 bases and J lost 5; bases outside the gene matches: 12. Germline CDR1 SGHNT, CDR2 YYREEE (reference sequence). This CDR3 contains 17 residues. The CDR3 DNA follows: TGTGCCAGCAGCTTTTGGGGAGGGACAGGAGGGGATCAGCCCCAGCATTTT. Encoded protein: CASSFWGGTGGDQPQHF.

CDR3 bases: TGTGCCAGCAGCTTGATCGGGGGCGCGGACACCGGGGAGCTGTTTTTT. It translates to CASSLIGGADTGELFF. The chain is built from TRBV5-6 and TRBJ2-2; D may match TRBD1 or TRBD2 (6 bases each). The V end lost 1 base, the J end lost 3 bases, and 13 bases lay between the germline ends. CDR1 and CDR2 (germline): SGHDT, YYEEEE. The CDR3 is 16 residues long.

V gene TRBV27 combines with J gene TRBJ2-1; 8 bases agree with TRBD2. The J segment lost 7 bases and the V segment lost 4 bases, leaving 6 bases of the junction unmatched. The CDR3 totals 14 residues. Germline CDR1 is MNHEY and CDR2 is SMNVEV (reference sequence). Written as DNA, the CDR3 is TGTGCCAGCAGTTCAAGGACTAGCTTGAATGAGCAGTTCTTC. The encoded protein is CASSSRTSLNEQFF.

This clone is a singleton in its sample. J is TRBJ2-3 and V is TRBV14; 8 bases map to TRBD2. Trimming at V came to 2 bases and at J to 5 bases, leaving 9 bases not matched to a gene. Germline values: CDR1 SGHDN, CDR2 FVKESK. This CDR3 contains 16 residues. The CDR3: CASSQISGLAGDTQYF. The DNA of the CDR3 is TGTGCCAGCAGCCAAATATCCGGGCTAGCGGGAGATACGCAGTATTTT.

V gene TRBV7-8 combines with J gene TRBJ2-2; no firm D call. V shed 3 bases and J shed 6 bases, with 5 bases lying between them. CDR3 length: 12 amino acids. Per germline, CDR1 SGHVS and CDR2 FQNEAQ. CDR3 DNA: TGTGCCAGCAGCTTCCGGCCCGGGGAGCTGTTTTTT. Its translation is CASSFRPGELFF.

A word on this clone: This CDR3 is also generated by other DNA sequences in the sample. Here the CDR3 reads CASSLGTGRNEQYF. The DNA for the CDR3 is TGTGCCAGCAGCTTAGGGACAGGTAGGAACGAGCAGTACTTC. This chain joins TRBV7-9 and TRBJ2-7; 7 positions agree with TRBD1. The V segment lost 1 base and the J segment 5 bases; nucleotides outside the gene matches: 5. The CDR3 totals 14 residues. Germline-derived CDR1 and CDR2 are SEHNR and FQNEAQ (reference sequence).

The CDR3 reads CASGGGQGEAGNTIYF. The CDR3 region has the DNA TGTGCCAGCGGGGGGGGACAGGGTGAGGCTGGAAACACCATATATTTT. This sequence joins TRBV2 and TRBJ1-3; TRBD1 matches 9 bases. Trimming cost V 8 bases and J 2 bases; bases outside gene matches: 10. The CDR3 runs to 16 residues. Germline CDR1 is SNHLY and CDR2 is FYNNEI. The whole variable domain, remainder taken from reference TRBV2 and TRBJ1-3, is EPEVTQTPSHQVTQMGQEVILRCVPISNHLYFYWYRQILGQKVEFLVSFYNNEISEKSEIFDDQFSVERPDGSNFTLKIRSTKLEDSAMYFCASGGGQGEAGNTIYFGEGSWLTVV.